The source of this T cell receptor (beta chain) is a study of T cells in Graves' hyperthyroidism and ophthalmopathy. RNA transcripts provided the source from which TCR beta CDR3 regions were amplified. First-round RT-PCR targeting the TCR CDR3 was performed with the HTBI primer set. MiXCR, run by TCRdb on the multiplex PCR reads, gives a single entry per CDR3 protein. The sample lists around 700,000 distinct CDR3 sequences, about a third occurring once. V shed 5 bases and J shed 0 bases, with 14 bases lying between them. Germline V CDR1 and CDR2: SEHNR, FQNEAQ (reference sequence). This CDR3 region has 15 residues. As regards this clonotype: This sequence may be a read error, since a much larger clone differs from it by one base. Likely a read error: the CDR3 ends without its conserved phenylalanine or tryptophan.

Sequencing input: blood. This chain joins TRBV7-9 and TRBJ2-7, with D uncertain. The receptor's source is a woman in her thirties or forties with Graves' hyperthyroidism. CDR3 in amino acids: CASSDPSRSSYEQYS. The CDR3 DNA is TGTGCCAGCAGCGACCCTTCGAGGAGCTCCTACGAGCAGTACTCC.